This entry concerns a single TCR beta chain. No cognate antigen has been identified for it. The sample holds no much larger clone one base away, and base qualities are not on file. The record originates from a study of siplizumab effects on memory and regulatory T cells (dated by TCRdb to between 2018 and 2021). Study-level background: The study looked at the effect of siplizumab, an anti-CD2 antibody, on alloreactive T-cell subsets in allogeneic mixed lymphocyte reactions made from human PBMCs.

Overall study outcomes, separate from this receptor: Greater diversity appeared to be present in unstimulated naive T cells than in memory T cells, and a substantial contribution to the alloresponse seemed to be made by naive cells. Siplizumab significantly lowered the cumulative frequency of alloreactive sequences that could be traced to unstimulated CD4+ memory T cells. Whether proliferating Tregs from siplizumab cultures actually had suppressive function was not functionally confirmed. Because sequences below about 10^-5 frequency were poorly captured, only a minor fraction of alloreactive clones could be mapped to unstimulated subsets. Roughly 80-97% of proliferating CD4+ or CD8+ clones could not be assigned a naive or memory phenotype. Among mappable alloreactive CD4+ clones, the Treg-derived fraction averaged about 75% with siplizumab versus 26.9% in control reactions.

Preparation of the library involved the immunoSEQ multiplex PCR assay. The deep sequencing platform assayed about 90,000 TCR templates per sample. Genomic DNA extracted from sorted T cells was used for TCRbeta CDR3 sequencing. For the original study's pipeline: Clonal analysis of TCRbeta CDR3 data was done in the R programming language. Unstimulated samples were compared with post-reaction CFSE-low samples to define alloreactive CD4+ and CD8+ clones. Regulatory or non-regulatory origin of alloreactive CD4+ clones was assigned by matching sequences to the sorted unstimulated Treg and non-Treg repertoires. TCRdb obtained this table from immuneACCESS and retained in-frame rearrangements with V and J assigned. These tables miss some clones; where compared with another copy, unresolved V genes account for less than half of the shortfall, and the remainder is unexplained. D and trimming come from the DNA, and the V and J calls and clone size come from that table. The sample table holds about 120,000 clones, of which approximately 94% were seen once. The ten largest clones take up 1.5% to 2% of the sample.

Sorted unstimulated T cells and proliferating T cells recovered from mixed lymphocyte reactions underwent TCRbeta CDR3 sequencing. Fresh whole blood from fewer than twelve HLA-typed healthy donors was used to isolate PBMCs. To map where alloreactive clones came from, unstimulated CD4+ non-regulatory T cells were FACS-sorted. Spanning cysteine to phenylalanine, the CDR3 consists of 15 amino acids. Only the CDR3 region is kept as DNA, spanning 45 bases read in frame from base 1. Reading the germline V gene gives CDR1 SGHNT and CDR2 YENEEA. V is shortened by 1 base, J by 6 bases, and the region joining them spans 12 bases.

This TCR came from a human donor in good health. Rearrangement joined TRBV11-3 to TRBJ2-2; TRBD2 might be the D gene, on 6 matching bases. Sequencing was carried out using non-Treg CD4+ T cells sorted from blood. Per the publication, the cell subset or site label means: FACS-sorted unstimulated CD4+ non-regulatory T cells. The bases read TGTGCCAGCAGCTTAGGTGACGGGGAGGCCGGGGAGCTGTTTTTT. It encodes CASSLGDGEAGELFF.